A single sample gave rise to the 14 T cell receptor beta chains below, sequenced in a study of T-cell memory formation after mild COVID-19 (dated by TCRdb to the early 2020s). The library was built by means of 5' RACE. Sequencing relied on an Illumina NovaSeq 6000. TCRdb itself trimmed the public reads at Q25 with fastp, ran MiXCR and retained productive beta chains. Each entry merges the rows of one CDR3 protein and shows their most common DNA and genes. The sample table holds about 210,000 distinct CDR3 sequences, of which more than 25% were seen once. About an eighth of the sample is in the top ten clones. Input material: PBMCs or a T cell subset sorted from them (not recorded which). These receptor sequences come from an adult woman who had mild COVID-19 (a few samples of this study predate the infection). The sample titles of this study are shuffled in the database, so cell type and time point are left out; the donor was told from shared clones.

This clonotype has a handful of counts. The rearrangement joins TRBV5-1 to TRBJ2-3; possibly TRBD1 or TRBD2 for D (5 bases each). The CDR3 runs 13 residues. V was trimmed by 6 bases and J by 5 bases, leaving 13 bases between them. CDR1 and CDR2 (germline): SGHRS, YFSETQ. The CDR3 nucleotides read TGCGCCAGCATGGGGGAACACGAAGATACGCAGTATTTT. Its protein is CASMGEHEDTQYF.

The sample holds a few counts of this clonotype. The chain employs TRBV4-1 and TRBJ2-4, with 9 bases that match TRBD2. CDR1 is MGHRA and CDR2 is YSYEKL in the germline V gene. With V trimmed by 3 bases and J by 7 bases, 7 bases remained unmatched. The CDR3 is made up of 15 amino acids. The CDR3: CASSHLTSGHNIQYF. The CDR3 DNA is TGCGCCAGCAGCCATTTGACTAGCGGCCACAACATTCAGTACTTC.

This clonotype has at least ten counts. The genes are TRBV12-3 or TRBV12-4 and TRBJ1-5; D unresolved. This CDR3 comprises 13 residues. Trimming shortened V by 0 bases and J by 4 bases, and 4 bases separated the two germline ends. The chain's CDR3 is CASSLAGNQPQHF. Here the CDR3 DNA reads TGTGCCAGCAGTTTAGCAGGGAATCAGCCCCAGCATTTT.

The gene calls are TRBV7-9 and TRBJ1-6; D remains ambiguous. V gave up 3 bases and J gave up 11 bases, with 14 bases separating them. The CDR3 has 14 amino acids. Looked up from germline, CDR1 is SEHNR and CDR2 is FQNEAQ (reference sequence). DNA for the CDR3: TGTGCCAGCAGCTTGGAGCCGGGAAGTACACCCCTCCACTTT. This codes for CASSLEPGSTPLHF. Full variable domain (remainder filled in from reference TRBV7-9 and TRBJ1-6): DTGVSQNPRHKITKRGQNVTFRCDPISEHNRLYWYRQTLGQGPEFLTYFQNEAQLEKSRLLSDRFSAERPKGSFSTLEIQRTEQGDSAMYLCASSLEPGSTPLHFGNGTRLTVT.

This chain joins TRBV5-1 and TRBJ2-7, with TRBD2 identical over 11 bases. V was clipped by 4 bases and J by 4 bases; unmatched bases: 7. Germline V gives CDR1 SGHRS, CDR2 YFSETQ. The CDR3 is made up of 15 amino acids. CDR3 sequence (DNA): TGCGCCAGCAGCACGCCACTAGCGGGAGCATACGAGCAGTACTTC. Its translation is CASSTPLAGAYEQYF.

Only a few counts were recorded for this clonotype. V usage is TRBV5-5 and J usage is TRBJ1-5; possible D gene TRBD1, 6 bases. Between the trimmed V and J ends, which lost 3 bases and 3 bases, there was a span of 13 bases. The CDR3 spans 15 residues. From germline, CDR1 is SGHKS and CDR2 YYEKEE (reference sequence). CDR3 protein: CASSWGAGSNQPQHF. The CDR3 nucleotides read TGTGCCAGCAGCTGGGGGGCGGGTTCCAATCAGCCCCAGCATTTT.

The rearrangement uses TRBV7-9 and TRBJ1-2; no clear D. V was cut by 1 base and J by 4 bases, with 7 bases left in between. This CDR3 spans 13 amino acids. Germline CDR1 and CDR2: SEHNR and FQNEAQ (reference sequence). The CDR3 coding sequence is TGTGCCAGCAGCTTAGAGTCAGCCTATGGCTACACCTTC. Amino acid sequence: CASSLESAYGYTF.

The chain couples TRBV24-1 to TRBJ2-7; D possibly corresponds to TRBD2 (5 bases). Germline V gene sequence: CDR1 KGHDR, CDR2 SFDVKD. The CDR3 sequence is 13 residues long. Trimming took off 3 bases at V and 2 bases at J, with 7 bases between the two ends. This CDR3 reads CATSDGLAYEQYF. The CDR3 bases are TGTGCCACCAGTGATGGACTCGCCTACGAGCAGTACTTC.

The rearrangement joins TRBV7-9 to TRBJ2-7; tentatively, D is TRBD1 or TRBD2 (7 bases each). The CDR3 contains 17 residues. V was pared by 3 bases and J by 2 bases, with 20 bases between. CDR1 SEHNR and CDR2 FQNEAQ come from the germline V gene (reference sequence). The chain's CDR3 is CASSFRVGGGSPYEQYF. In DNA form, the CDR3 reads TGTGCCAGCAGCTTCCGGGTAGGGGGCGGGAGCCCCTACGAGCAGTACTTC.

The J gene is TRBJ1-5, the V gene TRBV5-5; 8 bases are shared with TRBD1. V was clipped by 3 bases and J by 6 bases; unmatched bases: 8. The CDR3 length is 15 residues. CDR1 and CDR2 from the germline V gene are SGHKS and YYEKEE (reference sequence). The CDR3 protein is CASSWSGGEGQPQHF. CDR3 nucleotides: TGTGCCAGCAGCTGGTCAGGGGGCGAGGGTCAGCCCCAGCATTTT.

The genes are TRBV6-2 or TRBV6-3 and TRBJ2-7; TRBD2 matches at 9 bases. CDR1 and CDR2 (germline): MNHEY, SVGEGT. This CDR3 region has 13 residues. Germline trimming cut 8 bases from V and 4 bases from J; bases unmatched to any gene: 6. The CDR3 region is CASDSGSRYEQYF. DNA of the CDR3: TGTGCCAGCGATAGCGGGAGTCGGTACGAGCAGTACTTC.

This clonotype has just a few counts. The chain couples TRBV5-6 to TRBJ2-1; 7 nucleotides agree with TRBD2. Germline CDR1 SGHDT, CDR2 YYEEEE. Trimming removed 0 bases from V and 8 bases from J; junction bases left unmatched: 14. CDR3 size: 17 residues. The CDR3 bases are TGTGCCAGCAGCTTGGCCCATGTGGGCGGGAGTAGCTATGAGCAGTTCTTC. Its translation is CASSLAHVGGSSYEQFF.

The V and J genes are TRBV9 and TRBJ1-3; possibly TRBD1 for D (6 bases). The CDR3 contains 16 residues. The V gene lost 3 bases and the J gene lost 2 bases, with 15 bases spanning the gap. CDR1 and CDR2 (germline): SGDLS, YYNGEE. The chain's CDR3 is CASSARPGGTGNTIYF. The CDR3 nucleotides read TGTGCCAGCAGCGCTCGGCCCGGGGGCACTGGAAACACCATATATTTT. Filled out from reference TRBV9 and TRBJ1-3, the complete variable domain reads DSGVTQTPKHLITATGQRVTLRCSPRSGDLSVYWYQQSLDQGLQFLIQYYNGEERAKGNILERFSAQQFPDLHSELNLSSLELGDSALYFCASSARPGGTGNTIYFGEGSWLTVV.

J is TRBJ1-2 and V is TRBV7-2, with 12 bases aligning to TRBD1. The J segment lost 5 bases and the V segment lost 5 bases, leaving 6 bases of the junction unmatched. The germline V gene has CDR1 SGHTA and CDR2 FQGNSA. The CDR3 length is 15 residues. Here the CDR3 DNA reads TGTGCCAGCAGCCCGGGACAGGGGGCAGGATATGGCTACACCTTC. This gives the protein CASSPGQGAGYGYTF.